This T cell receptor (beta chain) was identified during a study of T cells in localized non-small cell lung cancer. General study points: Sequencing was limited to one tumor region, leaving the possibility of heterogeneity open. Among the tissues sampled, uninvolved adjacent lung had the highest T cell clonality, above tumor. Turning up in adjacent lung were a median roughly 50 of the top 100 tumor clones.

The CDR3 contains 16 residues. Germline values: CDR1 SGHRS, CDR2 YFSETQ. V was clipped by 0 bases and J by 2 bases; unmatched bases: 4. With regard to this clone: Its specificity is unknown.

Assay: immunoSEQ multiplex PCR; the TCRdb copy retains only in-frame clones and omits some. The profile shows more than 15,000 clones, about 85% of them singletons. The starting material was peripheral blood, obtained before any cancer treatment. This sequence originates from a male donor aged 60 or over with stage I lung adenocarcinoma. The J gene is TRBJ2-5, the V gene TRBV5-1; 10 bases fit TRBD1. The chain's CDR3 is CASSLVGQGGQETQYF. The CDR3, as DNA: TGCGCCAGCAGCTTGGTAGGACAGGGGGGACAAGAGACCCAGTACTTC.